The entry below gives a single T cell receptor (beta chain) sequence along with its context. Time point given: after dendritic cell vaccination, including at tumor progression/relapse. None of the glioblastoma patients had an isocitrate dehydrogenase mutation. This entry is derived from a study of glioma-infiltrating T cells after dendritic cell vaccination. CDR3 length equals 13 residues. The J segment lost 7 bases and the V segment lost 4 bases, leaving 5 bases of the junction unmatched. CDR1 is SGHRS and CDR2 is YFSETQ in the germline V gene. Up to 2 ug genomic DNA was used for TCRB CDR3 amplification. The PCR used 60 V beta and 13 J beta primers. The method was immunoSEQ multiplex PCR; TCRdb's version includes in-frame clones alone and lacks a portion of them. The repertoire has approximately 99,000 clones, about 85% of them found once; the top ten carry 5.4%.

The rearrangement links TRBV5-1 to TRBJ2-1, with 7 positions matching TRBD1. The source was blood, collected after dendritic cell vaccination. The source is a human donor with glioblastoma. Here the CDR3 DNA reads TGCGCCAGCAGCGGTAGACAGGGTAATGAGCAGTTCTTC. The encoded protein is CASSGRQGNEQFF. Full variable domain (rest looked up from reference TRBV5-1 and TRBJ2-1): KAGVTQTPRYLIKTRGQQVTLSCSPISGHRSVSWYQQTPGQGLQFLFEYFSETQRNKGNFPGRFSGRQFSNSRSEMNVSTLELGDSALYLCASSGRQGNEQFFGPGTRLTVL.